This T cell receptor beta chain was documented in a study of tumor-infiltrating lymphocytes in glioblastoma multiforme. General study findings and limits: Functional subtype sorting of these T cells was not performed.

The germline V gene has CDR1 SGHAT and CDR2 FQNNGV. The CDR3 is 17 amino acids. With regard to this clonotype: Its antigen remains unidentified. One end of the junction fails to match germline, which may point to a read error.

TCRB libraries came from RNA via three nested multiplex PCR rounds. TCRB cDNA was made from around 0.46 ug total RNA. TCRdb re-analysed the multiplex PCR reads in MiXCR, keeping a single row per CDR3 protein. The sample shows some 10,000 distinct CDR3 sequences, around two thirds of them seen only once. This chain connects TRBV11-2 to TRBJ2-2, with 12 bases fitting TRBD2. The specimen was brain tumor tissue. The clonotype comes from a male donor with glioblastoma. CDR3 region: CASNATSGRISTGELFF. CDR3 nucleotides: TGTGCCAGCAATGCGACTAGCGGGAGAATAAGCACCGGGGAGCTCTTTTTT. Filled out from reference TRBV11-2 and TRBJ2-2, the complete variable domain reads EAGVAQSPRYKIIEKRQSVAFWCNPISGHATLYWYQQILGQGPKLLIQFQNNGVVDDSQLPKDRFSAERLKGVDSTLKIQPAKLEDSAVYLCASNATSGRISTGELFFGEGSRLTVL.